Below are 3 T cell receptor beta chains sequenced from a single sample in a study of siplizumab effects on memory and regulatory T cells. The table came from immunoSEQ multiplex PCR; TCRdb's copy has only in-frame clones and leaves some out. The profile covers tens of thousands of clones, with roughly nine tenths appearing a single time and around 28% taken by the ten largest. The sample was CD8+ T cells sorted from blood. These TCRs come from a human donor in good health.

The gene calls are TRBV7-6 and TRBJ2-1; 10 bases are a match to TRBD2. In germline, CDR1 is SGHVS, CDR2 FNYEAQ. This CDR3 is 18 amino acids long. After removal of 0 bases from V and 6 bases from J, the junction contained 11 bases not matched to a gene. Written as DNA, the CDR3 is TGTGCCAGCAGCTTAGCGCGGACTAGCGGTGTCCCTCTCAATGAGCAGTTCTTC. Its translation is CASSLARTSGVPLNEQFF.

This rearrangement joins TRBV11-2 to TRBJ1-2, with unresolved D. The germline V gene has CDR1 SGHAT and CDR2 FQNNGV. Deletions cut 3 bases from V and 4 bases from J, with 9 bases between. CDR3 size: 13 residues. This CDR3 is CASSFGNSYGYTF. Here the CDR3 DNA reads TGTGCCAGCAGCTTCGGGAATTCCTATGGCTACACCTTC.

This clone was picked up many times. The gene calls are TRBV19 and TRBJ2-5; no reliable D call. The CDR3 consists of 15 residues. The germline CDR1 and CDR2 sequences are LNHDA and SQIVND (reference sequence). V was cut by 6 bases and J by 4 bases, with 18 bases left in between. The CDR3 loop reads CASSQTSYPPETQYF. The CDR3 DNA reads TGTGCCAGTAGCCAAACCTCATACCCCCCAGAGACCCAGTACTTC. The full variable domain, completed using reference TRBV19 and TRBJ2-5, is DGGITQSPKYLFRKEGQNVTLSCEQNLNHDAMYWYRQDPGQGLRLIYYSQIVNDFQKGDIAEGYSVSREKKESFPLTVTSAQKNPTAFYLCASSQTSYPPETQYFGPGTRLLVL.